This T cell receptor (beta chain) was identified during a study of blood T cell repertoires in COVID-19. Looking at the study overall: There were acute and convalescent COVID-19 samples, and they came from the United States, Italy and Spain. T cells, B-cell-depleted T cells, or PBMCs supplied cDNA or gDNA.

The V gene's germline CDR1 is SGHDT and CDR2 YYEEEE. V dropped 2 bases and J dropped 2 bases, with 7 bases sitting between them. The CDR3 sequence is 13 residues long. A Seattle source enrolled patients during active infection and followed them longitudinally. In the source study's methods: Estimates of nucleated cell counts were drawn from the amplification of reference gene primers. TCRdb keeps only in-frame clones here, not all; method: immunoSEQ multiplex PCR. The V and J calls and clone size were taken over from that table, and D and trimming were inferred from the DNA. The data hold 60,000 to 70,000 clones, with about 88% observed a single time.

The sequence derives from a woman aged 55 to 70 with COVID-19, enrolled during active disease. The chain has TRBV5-6 and TRBJ2-5; possible D gene TRBD2, 6 bases. Sequenced input: peripheral blood. The CDR3, as DNA: TGTGCCAGCAGCTTCGGGGGTCAAGAGACCCAGTACTTC. Protein: CASSFGGQETQYF.